The clone carrying this T cell receptor (beta chain) occurred once. This specimen belongs to a study of blood T cell repertoires in COVID-19. On the study more broadly: Material from acute and convalescent COVID-19 was sourced from the United States, Italy and Spain. T cells, B-cell-depleted T cells, or PBMCs provided the cDNA or gDNA that served as material.

Authors' data handling: Amplification with reference gene primers provided the estimates of nucleated cell counts. Using immunoSEQ multiplex PCR, the repertoire was profiled, and TCRdb retains in-frame clones only, with some absent. The DNA gave D and trimming, while V, J and clone size come from that table. The sample consists of 20,000 to 25,000 clones, roughly 83% of them appearing once. V shed 2 bases and J 5 bases; nucleotides not matched to a gene: 3. There are 15 residues in the CDR3. Per the germline V gene, CDR1 is LGHNA and CDR2 is YNFKEQ. This clonotype was sampled from a man in his 70s with acute or convalescent COVID-19. The sequenced sample consisted of peripheral blood. V and J are TRBV4-2 and TRBJ1-5, with 10 positions matching TRBD1. CDR3 DNA sequence: TGTGCCAGCAGCCAAAGGGACAGGGGCGATCAGCCCCAGCATTTT. This encodes CASSQRDRGDQPQHF.